These T cell receptor beta chains were read from a single sample in a study of T-cell reconstitution after alpha-beta-depleted transplantation in children. A single record per CDR3 protein comes from TCRdb applying MiXCR to the PCR reads. This sample carries about 340,000 distinct CDR3 sequences, roughly 16% of them seen once, and the ten largest clones take approximately 44%. The sequenced sample was PBMCs, mostly from graft donor cells, obtained 360 days after TCRalphabeta/CD19-depleted stem cell transplant. Receptor source: a male patient aged 2 to 9 who had a stem cell transplant for acute lymphoblastic leukemia, so the T cells may come from the graft donor. Each CDR3 is given with its conserved first and last residue. A D gene is named only where the DNA matches it firmly. Rows give clone size only sometimes, using once, few, many, or a class for an expanded clone.

15	.	TRBJ2-1	TRBV7-7	.	CASSPELVGSNEQFF	TGTGCTAGCAGCCCGGAACTAGTCGGCTCGAATGAGCAGTTCTTC
14	few	TRBJ1-1	TRBV25-1	.	CASSDLSEGDATFF	TGTGCCAGCAGTGATCTTTCTGAGGGAGATGCGACTTTCTTT
14	few	TRBJ2-7	TRBV11-2	.	CASSLDYRTYEQYF	TGTGCCAGCAGCTTAGACTACCGCACCTACGAGCAGTACTTC
19	many	TRBJ2-3	TRBV6-2/TRBV6-3	TRBD2	CASSYFRPWGREGQDTQYF	TGTGCCAGCAGTTACTTCCGCCCCTGGGGGCGGGAGGGCCAAGATACGCAGTATTTT
19	many	TRBJ2-1	TRBV14	TRBD2	CASSQDWASGRARHNEQFF	TGTGCCAGCAGCCAAGATTGGGCTAGCGGGAGGGCCCGGCACAATGAGCAGTTCTTC
15	.	TRBJ2-7	TRBV12-3/TRBV12-4	.	CASSPYGGASYEQYF	TGTGCCAGCAGTCCTTACGGGGGCGCATCTTACGAGCAGTACTTC
14	.	TRBJ2-1	TRBV6-1	.	CASTNWLGDNEQFF	TGTGCCAGCACCAACTGGCTAGGGGACAATGAGCAGTTCTTC
12	many	TRBJ2-5	TRBV4-3	.	CASSQDRGTQYF	TGCGCCAGCAGCCAAGATCGGGGGACCCAGTACTTC
14	.	TRBJ2-1	TRBV4-3	TRBD1	CASSQVTGGGEQFF	TGCGCCAGCAGCCAAGTCACAGGGGGCGGTGAGCAGTTCTTC
17	.	TRBJ2-4	TRBV6-2/TRBV6-3	.	CASSYASSGLAKNIQYF	TGTGCCAGCAGTTACGCTAGCAGCGGGCTAGCCAAAAACATTCAGTACTTC
12	.	TRBJ1-4	TRBV29-1	.	CSVGVTFEKLFF	TGCAGCGTTGGCGTGACATTTGAAAAACTGTTTTTT
18	many	TRBJ2-1	TRBV28	.	CASSFSGLRRIVYNEQFF	TGTGCCAGCAGTTTCAGCGGTTTACGGCGAATTGTATACAATGAGCAGTTCTTC
17	.	TRBJ2-5	TRBV12-3/TRBV12-4	.	CASSWFLSSGVLETQYF	TGTGCCAGCAGTTGGTTCTTAAGCTCAGGGGTACTGGAGACCCAGTACTTC
13	few	TRBJ2-5	TRBV10-3	.	CAISGSPQETQYF	TGTGCCATCAGCGGGAGTCCTCAAGAGACCCAGTACTTC
16	many	TRBJ2-5	TRBV29-1	.	CSARGALGSYRETQYF	TGCAGCGCCCGAGGGGCGCTGGGGTCCTATCGAGAGACCCAGTACTTC
12	few	TRBJ2-7	TRBV7-2	.	CASSPSLGEQYF	TGTGCCAGCAGCCCGAGCCTAGGGGAGCAGTACTTC
13	.	TRBJ1-3	TRBV6-1	.	CASRKTAGNTIYF	TGTGCCAGCAGGAAGACAGCTGGAAACACCATATATTTT
19	few	TRBJ2-2	TRBV21-1	.	CASSKVAGGPHANTGELFF	TGTGCCAGCAGCAAAGTAGCGGGAGGACCTCACGCGAACACCGGGGAGCTGTTTTTT
13	few	TRBJ2-7	TRBV21-1	.	CASSKGDSYEQYF	TGTGCCAGCAGCAAAGGGGACTCCTACGAGCAGTACTTC
14	few	TRBJ2-1	TRBV5-1	TRBD2	CASSFRTSPNEQFF	TGCGCCAGCAGCTTTAGGACTAGCCCGAATGAGCAGTTCTTC
15	many	TRBJ2-2	TRBV5-6	.	CASSQRTLSTGELFF	TGTGCCAGCAGTCAGCGGACTCTTAGCACCGGGGAGCTGTTTTTT
15	.	TRBJ2-7	TRBV25-1	.	CASSESAWLGDEQYF	TGTGCCAGCAGTGAATCCGCGTGGTTAGGGGACGAGCAGTACTTC
13	few	TRBJ2-5	TRBV29-1	TRBD2	CSLQAGTLGTQYF	TGCAGCCTACAAGCGGGAACCCTCGGGACCCAGTACTTC
14	.	TRBJ1-4	TRBV4-2	.	CASSQGGVGEKLFF	TGTGCCAGCAGCCAAGGGGGCGTCGGTGAAAAACTGTTTTTT
12	.	TRBJ1-1	TRBV30	.	CAWSLQDSKAFF	TGTGCCTGGAGTCTCCAGGACAGCAAAGCTTTCTTT
16	few	TRBJ2-5	TRBV12-3/TRBV12-4	TRBD2	CASSLTSLAGIETQYF	TGTGCCAGCAGTTTAACCTCCCTAGCGGGAATAGAGACCCAGTACTTC
14	.	TRBJ2-2	TRBV12-3/TRBV12-4	TRBD1	CASSQGASTGELFF	TGTGCCAGCAGTCAGGGGGCTAGCACCGGGGAGCTGTTTTTT
19	.	TRBJ2-1	TRBV5-1	TRBD2	CASSLSGGTGTSAYNEQFF	TGCGCCAGCAGCTTGAGCGGGGGGACCGGGACTAGCGCCTACAATGAGCAGTTCTTC
16	.	TRBJ1-1	TRBV7-8	.	CASSLVLSGSNTEAFF	TGTGCCAGCAGCTTAGTCCTATCCGGGTCGAACACTGAAGCTTTCTTT
15	.	TRBJ2-3	TRBV7-2	TRBD2	CASSLGLAGKDTQYF	TGTGCCAGCAGCTTGGGACTAGCGGGAAAAGATACGCAGTATTTT
18	.	TRBJ2-2	TRBV5-6	TRBD1	CASSYYQPRDRSAGELFF	TGTGCCAGCAGCTACTACCAACCCCGGGACAGGAGTGCCGGGGAGCTGTTTTTT
14	few	TRBJ2-7	TRBV6-2/TRBV6-3	TRBD2	CASSYWSGSYEQYF	TGTGCCAGCAGTTACTGGAGCGGGAGCTACGAGCAGTACTTC
14	many	TRBJ2-1	TRBV12-3/TRBV12-4	TRBD2	CATRGEGVGNEQFF	TGTGCCACCCGCGGGGAGGGAGTTGGCAATGAGCAGTTCTTC
15	few	TRBJ2-3	TRBV7-2	TRBD2	CASRIQAGGPDTQYF	TGTGCCAGCAGGATACAAGCGGGAGGGCCAGATACGCAGTATTTT
14	.	TRBJ2-3	TRBV5-5	.	CASSGNRLSDTQYF	TGTGCCAGCAGCGGCAACCGTCTTTCAGATACGCAGTATTTT
17	.	TRBJ2-7	TRBV5-6	.	CASSFPPGITPPYEQYF	TGTGCCAGCAGCTTCCCACCGGGGATCACTCCCCCTTACGAGCAGTACTTC
12	many	TRBJ2-5	TRBV7-9	.	CASRGPRETQYF	TGTGCCAGCAGGGGGCCTAGAGAGACCCAGTACTTC
14	many	TRBJ1-1	TRBV5-5	.	CASSLADRRTEAFF	TGTGCCAGCAGCTTGGCGGACAGAAGGACTGAAGCTTTCTTT
16	.	TRBJ2-3	TRBV24-1	.	CATSDRGSGLEGTQYF	TGTGCCACCAGTGATAGAGGGAGTGGGCTAGAGGGTACGCAGTATTTT
17	few	TRBJ2-3	TRBV11-2	.	CASSLEARVVWADTQYF	TGTGCCAGCAGCTTAGAAGCCAGGGTTGTTTGGGCAGATACGCAGTATTTT
15	few	TRBJ2-1	TRBV4-2	.	CASSQVILDSDEQFF	TGTGCCAGCAGCCAAGTTATTTTGGACAGCGATGAGCAGTTCTTC
17	.	TRBJ2-1	TRBV5-1	.	CASSLGGGGSSYNEQFF	TGCGCCAGCAGCTTGGGTGGTGGGGGGAGCTCCTACAATGAGCAGTTCTTC
14	.	TRBJ2-1	TRBV2	TRBD2	CASSGLAAYHEQFF	TGTGCCAGCAGTGGACTAGCCGCGTATCATGAGCAGTTCTTC
19	few	TRBJ1-6	TRBV6-2/TRBV6-3	.	CASSRLRRSGQLRLAPLHF	TGTGCCAGCAGTCGATTAAGGAGGAGCGGACAACTTCGCTTGGCACCCCTCCACTTT
16	.	TRBJ2-3	TRBV12-3/TRBV12-4	TRBD1	CASSYLRDRGPDTQYF	TGTGCCAGCAGTTACCTTCGGGACAGGGGACCAGATACGCAGTATTTT
12	.	TRBJ2-2	TRBV21-1	.	CASSKGTGELFF	TGTGCCAGCAGCAAGGGGACCGGGGAGCTGTTTTTT
14	.	TRBJ2-3	TRBV6-5	.	CASSYGALTDTQYF	TGTGCCAGCAGTTACGGGGCCCTCACAGATACGCAGTATTTT
15	.	TRBJ1-1	TRBV5-1	.	CASSVQDVGYTEAFF	TGCGCCAGCAGCGTACAGGATGTGGGGTACACTGAAGCTTTCTTT
16	few	TRBJ2-1	TRBV15	TRBD2	CATSRDWPSGDNEQFF	TGTGCCACCAGCAGAGATTGGCCTAGCGGAGACAATGAGCAGTTCTTC
13	.	TRBJ1-2	TRBV7-2	.	CASSKQEEWGYTF	TGTGCCAGCAGCAAACAGGAGGAGTGGGGCTACACCTTC
15	.	TRBJ2-2	TRBV5-1	TRBD2	CASSPDNRGAGELFF	TGCGCCAGCAGCCCGGATAATCGGGGGGCCGGGGAGCTGTTTTTT
14	few	TRBJ1-1	TRBV6-2/TRBV6-3	TRBD1	CASSHRGRNTEAFF	TGTGCCAGCAGTCACAGGGGGAGGAACACTGAAGCTTTCTTT
15	.	TRBJ2-1	TRBV11-2	TRBD1	CASSFSGTASNEQFF	TGTGCCAGCAGCTTTTCCGGGACAGCGTCCAATGAGCAGTTCTTC
13	many	TRBJ1-5	TRBV5-1	.	CASSFSGDQPQHF	TGCGCCAGCAGCTTCTCCGGGGATCAGCCCCAGCATTTT